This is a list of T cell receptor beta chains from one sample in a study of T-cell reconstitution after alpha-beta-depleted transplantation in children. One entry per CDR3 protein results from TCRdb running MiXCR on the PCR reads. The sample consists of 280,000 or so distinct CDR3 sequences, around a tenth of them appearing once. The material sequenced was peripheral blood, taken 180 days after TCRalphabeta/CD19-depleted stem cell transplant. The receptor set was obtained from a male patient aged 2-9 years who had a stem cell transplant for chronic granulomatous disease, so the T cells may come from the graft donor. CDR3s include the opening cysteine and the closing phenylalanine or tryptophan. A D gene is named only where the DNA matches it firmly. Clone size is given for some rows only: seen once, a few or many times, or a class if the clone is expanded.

cdr3_nt: TGTGCCAGCAGTCAGGGACCTCGGGCCCTCCACTTT
cdr3_aa: CASSQGPRALHF
d_call: .
clone_size: many
j_call: TRBJ1-6
cdr3_length: 12
v_call: TRBV27

cdr3_nt: TGCTGTGCTAGTACTTCAACTAGCGGGGGGCAAACCTACGAGCAGTACTTC
cdr3_aa: CCASTSTSGGQTYEQYF
d_call: TRBD2
clone_size: .
j_call: TRBJ2-7
cdr3_length: 17
v_call: TRBV20-1

cdr3_nt: TGTGCCAGCAGCTTAGAGGGGACTCGCAATGAGCAGTTCTTC
cdr3_aa: CASSLEGTRNEQFF
d_call: .
clone_size: many
j_call: TRBJ2-1
cdr3_length: 14
v_call: TRBV13

cdr3_nt: TGTGCCAGCAGCTTAGGGGGATCCCAAGAGACCCAGTACTTC
cdr3_aa: CASSLGGSQETQYF
d_call: .
clone_size: many
j_call: TRBJ2-5
cdr3_length: 14
v_call: TRBV7-2

cdr3_nt: TGCGCCAGCAGCCGGTCCGGGGGTAGCGGCACAGATACGCAGTATTTT
cdr3_aa: CASSRSGGSGTDTQYF
d_call: .
clone_size: .
j_call: TRBJ2-3
cdr3_length: 16
v_call: TRBV4-1

cdr3_nt: TGCGCCAGCAGCCAAGATGAGGCACCGGACGAGCAGTACTTC
cdr3_aa: CASSQDEAPDEQYF
d_call: .
clone_size: many
j_call: TRBJ2-7
cdr3_length: 14
v_call: TRBV4-3

cdr3_nt: TGTGCCAGCAACCGCGGACAGCCCTCCTACGAGCAGTACTTC
cdr3_aa: CASNRGQPSYEQYF
d_call: .
clone_size: many
j_call: TRBJ2-7
cdr3_length: 14
v_call: TRBV2

cdr3_nt: TGTGCCAGCAGCTTGGACGGGGTTCGGGTGGAGACCCAGTACTTC
cdr3_aa: CASSLDGVRVETQYF
d_call: .
clone_size: many
j_call: TRBJ2-5
cdr3_length: 15
v_call: TRBV7-8

cdr3_nt: TGCAGTGCGAGACTGCCTCTCCCTTCCAACGAGCAGTACTTC
cdr3_aa: CSARLPLPSNEQYF
d_call: .
clone_size: .
j_call: TRBJ2-7
cdr3_length: 14
v_call: TRBV20-1

cdr3_nt: TGTGCCAGCAGCTTAGGTAGACGCGGGGGCTATAATCAGCCCCAGCATTTT
cdr3_aa: CASSLGRRGGYNQPQHF
d_call: .
clone_size: many
j_call: TRBJ1-5
cdr3_length: 17
v_call: TRBV7-2

cdr3_nt: TGTGCCAGCAGCCAAGCTTACTACAATGAGCAGTTCTTC
cdr3_aa: CASSQAYYNEQFF
d_call: .
clone_size: many
j_call: TRBJ2-1
cdr3_length: 13
v_call: TRBV3-1

cdr3_nt: TGTGCCAGCAGTGAAGAAGAAGGGACAGTCTACGAGCAGTACTTC
cdr3_aa: CASSEEEGTVYEQYF
d_call: TRBD1
clone_size: many
j_call: TRBJ2-7
cdr3_length: 15
v_call: TRBV6-1

cdr3_nt: TGCGCCAGCAGCCAAATATTTCCACGCGGGGGAGAGCAGTTCTTC
cdr3_aa: CASSQIFPRGGEQFF
d_call: TRBD2
clone_size: many
j_call: TRBJ2-1
cdr3_length: 15
v_call: TRBV4-3

cdr3_nt: TGCAGCGTCGAGACAGGGGGCAGGTCCTACGAGCAGTACTTC
cdr3_aa: CSVETGGRSYEQYF
d_call: TRBD1
clone_size: many
j_call: TRBJ2-7
cdr3_length: 14
v_call: TRBV29-1

cdr3_nt: TGTGCCAGCAGCCGGGGACAGAACACTGAAGCTTTCTTT
cdr3_aa: CASSRGQNTEAFF
d_call: .
clone_size: many
j_call: TRBJ1-1
cdr3_length: 13
v_call: TRBV7-9

cdr3_nt: TGTGCTTTGGGGACTAGCGCTTCAGCTTCCTACGAGCAGTACTTC
cdr3_aa: CALGTSASASYEQYF
d_call: .
clone_size: many
j_call: TRBJ2-7
cdr3_length: 15
v_call: TRBV12-2

cdr3_nt: TGCGCCAGCAGCTTCTTGAGCGGGGGCGCACTGAACACCGGGGAGCTGTTTTTT
cdr3_aa: CASSFLSGGALNTGELFF
d_call: TRBD2
clone_size: many
j_call: TRBJ2-2
cdr3_length: 18
v_call: TRBV5-1

cdr3_nt: TGCGCCAGCAGCAGAATAGCGGGGGGCTACAATGAGCAGTTCTTC
cdr3_aa: CASSRIAGGYNEQFF
d_call: TRBD2
clone_size: many
j_call: TRBJ2-1
cdr3_length: 15
v_call: TRBV4-3

cdr3_nt: TGTGCCTGGAGTGCGGCTAGCGGTTTCAATGAGCAGTTCTTC
cdr3_aa: CAWSAASGFNEQFF
d_call: TRBD2
clone_size: many
j_call: TRBJ2-1
cdr3_length: 14
v_call: TRBV30

cdr3_nt: TGTGCCAGCAGTGTGTCGACTGAAGCTTTCTTT
cdr3_aa: CASSVSTEAFF
d_call: .
clone_size: many
j_call: TRBJ1-1
cdr3_length: 11
v_call: TRBV2

cdr3_nt: TGTGCCAGCAGCTCTTATATTTCCTATGGCTACACCTTC
cdr3_aa: CASSSYISYGYTF
d_call: .
clone_size: many
j_call: TRBJ1-2
cdr3_length: 13
v_call: TRBV7-2

cdr3_nt: TGTGCCAGCAGCCAAGATATGGCAGGGGGCTCCTACAATGAGCAGTTCTTC
cdr3_aa: CASSQDMAGGSYNEQFF
d_call: TRBD1
clone_size: .
j_call: TRBJ2-1
cdr3_length: 17
v_call: TRBV3-1

cdr3_nt: TGTGCCAGCAGCCGGCTACTAGCGGGAGGGTCAAATGAGCAGTTCTTC
cdr3_aa: CASSRLLAGGSNEQFF
d_call: TRBD2
clone_size: few
j_call: TRBJ2-1
cdr3_length: 16
v_call: TRBV3-1

cdr3_nt: TGCGCCAGCAGCTTGGGGCAGAAGCTAGCCAAAAACATTCAGTACTTC
cdr3_aa: CASSLGQKLAKNIQYF
d_call: .
clone_size: many
j_call: TRBJ2-4
cdr3_length: 16
v_call: TRBV5-1

cdr3_nt: TGTGCCAGCAGTTTATCGATTGGGACAGGAGACATTATTAAGCAGTACTTC
cdr3_aa: CASSLSIGTGDIIKQYF
d_call: TRBD1
clone_size: many
j_call: TRBJ2-7
cdr3_length: 17
v_call: TRBV27

cdr3_nt: TGTGCCAGCAGCTCCTCTAGCGGGGGCACAGATACGCAGTATTTT
cdr3_aa: CASSSSSGGTDTQYF
d_call: TRBD2
clone_size: many
j_call: TRBJ2-3
cdr3_length: 15
v_call: TRBV7-2

cdr3_nt: TGTGCCAGCATTTCCTCAGGGTCTGGGGCCAACGTCCTGACTTTC
cdr3_aa: CASISSGSGANVLTF
d_call: .
clone_size: many
j_call: TRBJ2-6
cdr3_length: 15
v_call: TRBV28

cdr3_nt: TGTGCCAGCAGCTTAGCAGTCACTAGCGGGAGAACCGGGGAGCTGTTTTTT
cdr3_aa: CASSLAVTSGRTGELFF
d_call: TRBD2
clone_size: many
j_call: TRBJ2-2
cdr3_length: 17
v_call: TRBV7-2

cdr3_nt: TGTGCCACCACTGCGAGGAAGAGCACAGATACGCAGTATTTT
cdr3_aa: CATTARKSTDTQYF
d_call: .
clone_size: many
j_call: TRBJ2-3
cdr3_length: 14
v_call: TRBV7-2

cdr3_nt: TGTGCCAGCAGCCAAGCATCTACGAATTACAATGAGCAGTTCTTC
cdr3_aa: CASSQASTNYNEQFF
d_call: .
clone_size: once
j_call: TRBJ2-1
cdr3_length: 15
v_call: TRBV3-1

cdr3_nt: TGCAGTGCCAAGACTATTCAGCAGTTCTTC
cdr3_aa: CSAKTIQQFF
d_call: .
clone_size: many
j_call: TRBJ2-1
cdr3_length: 10
v_call: TRBV20-1

cdr3_nt: TGCGCCAGCAGCTTGGCCGGGGGATTAAACAGCGGAGAGCTGTTTTTT
cdr3_aa: CASSLAGGLNSGELFF
d_call: .
clone_size: once
j_call: TRBJ2-2
cdr3_length: 16
v_call: TRBV5-1

cdr3_nt: TGTGCCAGCCACGGGGTGAGAATTGGAAGCCAAGAGACCCAGTACTTC
cdr3_aa: CASHGVRIGSQETQYF
d_call: .
clone_size: .
j_call: TRBJ2-5
cdr3_length: 16
v_call: TRBV5-4